The 19 T cell receptor beta chains given below trace back to one sample, sequenced in a study of cytomegalovirus exposure and HLA in healthy donors. The data were produced by immunoSEQ multiplex PCR, yet TCRdb's version contains in-frame clones alone and is incomplete. The table records roughly 82,000 clones, more than 85% of them present only once. Sequencing was done on a sample of PBMCs. These receptors were obtained from a man aged 18 to 35 in good health and CMV-seronegative.

The genes are TRBV4-2 and TRBJ2-1; the D is unclear. Trimming removed 0 bases at V and 1 base at J, with 10 bases between. This CDR3 contains 16 residues. Per the germline V gene, CDR1 is LGHNA and CDR2 is YNFKEQ. CDR3 DNA: TGTGCCAGCAGCCAAGATTGGCCTAGTTCCTACAATGAGCAGTTCTTC. This sequence encodes CASSQDWPSSYNEQFF.

The V and J genes are TRBV5-1 and TRBJ1-5; TRBD1 matches at 9 bases. There are 15 residues in the CDR3. Germline trimming cut 3 bases from V and 4 bases from J; bases unmatched to any gene: 5. Germline V lookup: CDR1 SGHRS, CDR2 YFSETQ. This CDR3 is CASSSTGGGNQPQHF. The CDR3 DNA follows: TGCGCCAGCAGCTCCACAGGGGGCGGAAATCAGCCCCAGCATTTT.

This clone came up once. The chain has TRBV2 and TRBJ2-3, with 10 nucleotides matching TRBD1. CDR1 is SNHLY and CDR2 is FYNNEI in the germline V gene. CDR3 size: 16 residues. J gave up 2 bases and V 5 bases, and 7 bases lay outside the gene matches. The CDR3 coding sequence is TGTGCCAGCAGTTCTCCGGGACAGGGGTCCACAGATACGCAGTATTTT. Its translation: CASSSPGQGSTDTQYF.

The rearrangement uses TRBV30 and TRBJ1-1; D may be TRBD1 (5 bases). Trimming stripped 3 bases from V and 5 bases from J, with 10 bases between. The CDR3 runs to 12 residues. Germline V CDR1 and CDR2: GTSNPN, SVGIG (reference sequence). DNA of the CDR3: TGTGCCTGGAGCTTGACAGTGACTGAAGCTTTCTTT. Its protein product is CAWSLTVTEAFF.

The V and J genes are TRBV2 and TRBJ2-7, with TRBD2 as a possible D gene (5 bases). Germline V gene data show CDR1 as SNHLY and CDR2 as FYNNEI. With 7 bases removed from V and 7 bases from J, the gap between germline ends came to 17 bases. This CDR3 region has 13 residues. CDR3 in amino acids: CASTPGSAWEQYF. The DNA for the CDR3 is TGTGCCAGCACCCCGGGAAGCGCTTGGGAGCAGTACTTC. Looking up the rest from reference TRBV2 and TRBJ2-7 gives the full variable domain: EPEVTQTPSHQVTQMGQEVILRCVPISNHLYFYWYRQILGQKVEFLVSFYNNEISEKSEIFDDQFSVERPDGSNFTLKIRSTKLEDSAMYFCASTPGSAWEQYFGPGTRLTVT.

V is TRBV4-2 and J is TRBJ2-2, with D maybe TRBD2 (7 bases). Trimming left V 0 bases short and J 6 bases short, with 11 bases between. Germline values: CDR1 LGHNA, CDR2 YNFKEQ. CDR3 size: 15 residues. CDR3 region: CASSQDFGGPGELFF. As DNA, the CDR3 is TGTGCCAGCAGCCAAGATTTCGGGGGGCCCGGGGAGCTGTTTTTT.

The V call is TRBV10-3, the J call TRBJ2-7; D possibly corresponds to TRBD2 (6 bases). This CDR3 has 16 residues. With 4 bases removed from V and 1 base from J, the gap between germline ends came to 17 bases. Germline CDR1 is ENHRY and CDR2 is SYGVKD. The CDR3 spells CAISGGESSYSYEQYF. For the CDR3, the DNA is TGTGCCATCAGTGGCGGGGAGTCCTCTTATTCCTACGAGCAGTACTTC.

This clone was observed once. The chain combines TRBV5-1 with TRBJ1-1; D perhaps matches TRBD1 (5 bases). CDR3 length: 17 residues. Germline assignment: CDR1 SGHRS and CDR2 YFSETQ. Trimming left V 6 bases short and J 0 bases short, with 21 bases between. Here the CDR3 reads CASTKSDSLFLNTEAFF. The DNA of the CDR3 is TGCGCCAGCACCAAAAGCGACAGCCTCTTTTTGAACACTGAAGCTTTCTTT.

The V call is TRBV5-1, the J call TRBJ2-7; D is possibly TRBD1 (6 bases). Looked up from germline, CDR1 is SGHRS and CDR2 is YFSETQ. This CDR3 has 15 amino acids. V dropped 1 base and J dropped 0 bases, with 11 bases sitting between them. The CDR3 loop reads CASSLWQGNSYEQYF. For the CDR3, the DNA is TGCGCCAGCAGCTTGTGGCAGGGGAACTCCTACGAGCAGTACTTC.

This chain connects TRBV4-3 to TRBJ2-1; D unclear. This CDR3 spans 15 amino acids. V lost 0 bases and J 0 bases, leaving 6 bases between the germline ends. Germline CDR1 and CDR2: LGHNA and YSLEER. CDR3 amino acids: CASSQDRSSYNEQFF. The CDR3 DNA reads TGCGCCAGCAGCCAAGATCGCAGCTCCTACAATGAGCAGTTCTTC.

The rearrangement uses TRBV5-4 and TRBJ1-5; D not resolved. V was cut by 0 bases and J by 6 bases, with 7 bases left in between. Germline V gives CDR1 SGHNT, CDR2 YYREEE (reference sequence). This CDR3 spans 13 amino acids. The CDR3 loop reads CASSLAGGQPQHF. In DNA, the CDR3 is TGTGCCAGCAGCTTGGCCGGTGGTCAGCCCCAGCATTTT.

This clone was seen once. The V call is TRBV7-3, the J call TRBJ1-2; D not resolved. Trimming shortened V by 5 bases and J by 2 bases, and 6 bases separated the two germline ends. The germline CDR1 and CDR2 sequences are SGHTA and FQGTGA. The CDR3 covers 12 residues. CDR3 in amino acids: CASSPGNYGYTF. CDR3 in DNA: TGTGCCAGCAGCCCGGGGAACTATGGCTACACCTTC.

The V and J genes are TRBV5-6 and TRBJ2-1; 11 nucleotides align to TRBD2. Per the germline V gene, CDR1 is SGHDT and CDR2 is YYEEEE. Losses at the gene ends were 0 bases for V and 9 bases for J; bases not matched to a gene: 11. The CDR3 spans 17 residues. The CDR3, as DNA: TGTGCCAGCAGCTTGGCCGGTAAACTAGCGGGAGTAGGTGAGCAGTTCTTC. This encodes CASSLAGKLAGVGEQFF.

CDR3 nucleotides: TGTGCCAGCAGCAAGGGAATGTTGGTAGGGGCCTATGGCTACACCTTC. Translation: CASSKGMLVGAYGYTF. The chain recombines TRBV21-1 with TRBJ1-2; TRBD1 was called by the table and not checked on the DNA. TRBV21-1 corresponds to a pseudogene. The CDR3 loop spans 16 amino acids.

DNA for the CDR3: TGCGCCAGCAGCTTGAGGGGGGGTCTGAACACTGAAGCTTTCTTT. Translating gives CASSLRGGLNTEAFF. The genes are TRBV5-1 and TRBJ1-1, with a possible D match to TRBD1 (6 bases). This CDR3 contains 15 residues. Between the trimmed V and J ends, which lost 1 base and 0 bases, there was a span of 10 bases. Germline V lookup: CDR1 SGHRS, CDR2 YFSETQ.

V is TRBV5-6 and J is TRBJ2-2; 11 positions agree with TRBD1. Germline lookup yields CDR1 SGHDT and CDR2 YYEEEE. The junction had 8 bases not matched to a gene; V was cut back by 5 bases and J by 5 bases. This CDR3 has 16 amino acids. The CDR3 bases are TGTGCCAGCAGTAACGGACAGGGGGCGCGGACCGGGGAGCTGTTTTTT. Residues: CASSNGQGARTGELFF. The full variable domain, in which reference TRBV5-6 and TRBJ2-2 provide the parts outside the CDR3, is DAGVTQSPTHLIKTRGQQVTLRCSPKSGHDTVSWYQQALGQGPQFIFQYYEEEERQRGNFPDRFSGHQFPNYSSELNVNALLLGDSALYLCASSNGQGARTGELFFGEGSRLTVL.

J is TRBJ1-6 and V is TRBV11-2; D remains ambiguous. There are 12 residues in the CDR3. Germline V lookup: CDR1 SGHAT, CDR2 FQNNGV. Trimming stripped 3 bases from V and 8 bases from J, with 5 bases between. CDR3 DNA sequence: TGTGCCAGCAGCTTTGCGGATTCACCCCTCCACTTT. Amino acids: CASSFADSPLHF. Full variable domain (rest looked up from reference TRBV11-2 and TRBJ1-6): EAGVAQSPRYKIIEKRQSVAFWCNPISGHATLYWYQQILGQGPKLLIQFQNNGVVDDSQLPKDRFSAERLKGVDSTLKIQPAKLEDSAVYLCASSFADSPLHFGNGTRLTVT.

V is TRBV2 and J is TRBJ1-1; no firm D call. In germline, CDR1 is SNHLY, CDR2 FYNNEI. This CDR3 spans 12 amino acids. V was cut by 7 bases and J by 1 base, with 7 bases left in between. CDR3 loop: CASKSRNTEAFF. The CDR3 DNA is TGTGCCAGCAAATCCCGGAACACTGAAGCTTTCTTT.

The genes are TRBV13 and TRBJ2-7, with 10 nucleotides matching TRBD2. With V trimmed by 3 bases and J by 4 bases, 12 bases remained unmatched. Germline lookup yields CDR1 PRHDT and CDR2 FYEKMQ (reference sequence). There are 17 residues in the CDR3. CDR3 region: CASSFLAGVSGIYEQYF. In DNA, the CDR3 is TGTGCCAGCAGCTTCCTAGCGGGAGTATCAGGGATTTACGAGCAGTACTTC.